One and the same sample provided the 32 T cell receptor beta chains below, sequenced in a study of blood T cell repertoires in COVID-19. Only in-frame clones appear in the TCRdb table, and some are missing; sequencing was by immunoSEQ multiplex PCR. Of 70,000 to 95,000 clones in the sample, more than 80% were seen once. The sequencing input was peripheral blood. These receptors were collected from a human donor in a cohort sampled during active COVID-19.

CDR3 in amino acids: CASTLGQNSNQPQHF. CDR3 sequence (DNA): TGTGCCAGTACCTTGGGACAGAACTCCAATCAGCCCCAGCATTTT. The chain has TRBV19 and TRBJ1-5, with TRBD1 matching over 7 bases. Germline V gene sequence: CDR1 LNHDA, CDR2 SQIVND (reference sequence). The CDR3 is 15 residues long. V gave up 7 bases and J gave up 3 bases; unmatched junction bases: 9.

This clone was detected a few times. This rearrangement joins TRBV4-2 to TRBJ2-7; 10 positions agree with TRBD1. Germline CDR1 LGHNA, CDR2 YNFKEQ. Trimming removed 5 bases from V and 5 bases from J; junction bases left unmatched: 9. This CDR3 region has 15 residues. CDR3 amino acids: CASSTGGQGNHEQYF. CDR3 nucleotides: TGTGCCAGCAGCACCGGGGGACAGGGGAACCACGAGCAGTACTTC.

Only a few counts were recorded for this clone. This rearrangement joins TRBV4-2 to TRBJ2-2; tentatively, D is TRBD1 (6 bases). V lost 0 bases and J 5 bases, leaving 7 bases between the germline ends. Germline lookup yields CDR1 LGHNA and CDR2 YNFKEQ. This CDR3 is built from 14 residues. CDR3 DNA: TGTGCCAGCAGCCAAGATAGGGGGACCGGGGAGCTGTTTTTT. Its protein product is CASSQDRGTGELFF.

The J gene is TRBJ1-1, the V gene TRBV5-4, with no clear D. The CDR3 extends over 14 amino acids. The V and J ends lost 2 bases and 6 bases respectively, with 14 bases between them. Per germline, CDR1 SGHNT and CDR2 YYREEE (reference sequence). CDR3 region: CASSFGGQASEAFF. DNA for the CDR3: TGTGCCAGCAGCTTTGGAGGGCAGGCCTCTGAAGCTTTCTTT.

The V call is TRBV6-1, the J call TRBJ1-6; a possible D gene is TRBD1 (5 bases). Trimming removed 2 bases at V and 6 bases at J, with 14 bases between. Germline-derived CDR1 and CDR2 are MNHNS and SASEGT. This CDR3 is built from 16 residues. CDR3 protein: CASSEPANRSNSPLHF. DNA for the CDR3: TGTGCCAGCAGTGAACCCGCCAACAGGTCTAATTCACCCCTCCACTTT.

This clone has only a few counts. V gene TRBV6-5 combines with J gene TRBJ1-1; tentatively, D is TRBD1 (6 bases). This CDR3 region has 14 residues. Germline V gene sequence: CDR1 MNHEY, CDR2 SVGAGI. V lost 6 bases and J 5 bases, leaving 16 bases between the germline ends. CDR3 protein: CASSRQVFSTEAFF. The CDR3 DNA sequence: TGTGCCAGCAGCAGACAGGTCTTTTCAACTGAAGCTTTCTTT.

The V gene is TRBV11-2, the J gene TRBJ1-2, with TRBD1 matching 8 bases. V lost 4 bases, J lost 5 bases, and 21 bases stayed unmatched. Germline values: CDR1 SGHAT, CDR2 FQNNGV. The length of the CDR3 is 19 residues. The CDR3 DNA is TGTGCCAGCAGCTCTCCCCCCGGACAGGGTCTATTGCAACGTTATGGCTACACCTTC. Translation: CASSSPPGQGLLQRYGYTF.

The sample holds a few counts of this clone. The V gene is TRBV4-1, the J gene TRBJ2-1; maybe TRBD2 (6 bases). V was cut by 8 bases and J by 3 bases, with 11 bases left in between. The CDR3 covers 13 residues. The germline V gene has CDR1 MGHRA and CDR2 YSYEKL. The DNA for the CDR3 is TGCGCCAGCTCGGGACTGTTCTACAATGAGCAGTTCTTC. Amino acids: CASSGLFYNEQFF.

V usage is TRBV4-2 and J usage is TRBJ2-2; D is unclear. The CDR3 loop spans 15 amino acids. Deletions cut 4 bases from V and 9 bases from J, with 18 bases between. CDR1 and CDR2 from the germline V gene are LGHNA and YNFKEQ. This CDR3 reads CASSPAAHATRELFF. For the CDR3, the DNA is TGTGCCAGCAGCCCCGCGGCCCACGCAACCCGGGAGCTGTTTTTT.

The gene calls are TRBV5-1 and TRBJ1-6; D remains ambiguous. In germline, CDR1 is SGHRS, CDR2 YFSETQ. Trimming shortened V by 0 bases and J by 7 bases, and 5 bases separated the two germline ends. The CDR3 sequence is 13 residues long. The CDR3 reads CASSLDRNSPLHF. DNA for the CDR3: TGCGCCAGCAGCTTGGACAGAAATTCACCCCTCCACTTT.

The chain uses TRBV6-5 and TRBJ1-2, with 12 nucleotides matching TRBD1. V was pared by 4 bases and J by 6 bases, with 3 bases of the junction left unmatched. The CDR3 is 14 amino acids. Germline loops: CDR1 MNHEY, CDR2 SVGAGI. The CDR3 DNA is TGTGCCAGCAGTTGGGGGACAGGGGGCAATGGCTACACCTTC. It translates to CASSWGTGGNGYTF.

The V and J genes are TRBV27 and TRBJ1-2; D remains ambiguous. This CDR3 has 18 amino acids. The ends were cut back, 0 bases at V and 5 bases at J, with 22 bases in the middle. In germline, CDR1 is MNHEY, CDR2 SMNVEV (reference sequence). CDR3 DNA sequence: TGTGCCAGCAGTTTATCCCCAGGCAGCACGAGATTTCGGTATGGCTACACCTTC. This encodes CASSLSPGSTRFRYGYTF.

This clone was observed once. The rearrangement links TRBV6-4 to TRBJ1-6; D gene uncertain. V lost 4 bases, J lost 8 bases, and 12 bases lay in between. The germline gives CDR1 MRHNA, CDR2 SNTAGT. The CDR3 has 14 amino acids. For the CDR3, the DNA is TGTGCCAGCAGTGTGGGCCCCGTGGATTCACCCCTCCACTTT. It translates to CASSVGPVDSPLHF.

The chain recombines TRBV4-1 with TRBJ2-1; D remains unclear. Germline V gene data show CDR1 as MGHRA and CDR2 as YSYEKL. The CDR3 consists of 14 residues. V lost 4 bases to trimming and J lost 7 bases, with 14 bases between them. CDR3 loop: CASSPLPSGNEQFF. In DNA form, the CDR3 reads TGCGCCAGCAGCCCCCTTCCGTCCGGGAATGAGCAGTTCTTC.

The chain carries TRBV5-5 and TRBJ1-1; TRBD1 is a possible D gene (6 bases). CDR1 is SGHKS and CDR2 is YYEKEE in the germline V gene (reference sequence). V lost 2 bases and J lost 1, with 12 bases in between. CDR3 length: 15 residues. CDR3 in DNA: TGTGCCAGCAGCTTCTACAGGGTAGGGAACACTGAAGCTTTCTTT. This gives the protein CASSFYRVGNTEAFF.

The CDR3 region has the DNA TGTGCCAGTAGGTACAGGGAGAATCTCCCCCTCCACTTT. Translation gives CASRYRENLPLHF. The genes are TRBV19 and TRBJ1-6, with D perhaps TRBD1 (6 bases). V lost 6 bases and J 13 bases, leaving 16 bases between the germline ends. The CDR3 spans 13 residues. Germline V lookup: CDR1 LNHDA, CDR2 SQIVND (reference sequence).

J is TRBJ1-1 and V is TRBV6-6, with D possibly being TRBD1 (6 bases). V was clipped by 2 bases and J by 3 bases, with 10 bases between them. Germline CDR1 is MNHNY and CDR2 is SVGAGI (reference sequence). The CDR3 spans 14 residues. In DNA, the CDR3 is TGTGCCAGCAGTTACCGACAGGACTACACTGAAGCTTTCTTT. Its translation is CASSYRQDYTEAFF.

CDR3 loop: CASSQFRQSNTGELFF. CDR3 coding DNA: TGTGCCAGCAGCCAGTTTAGACAGTCGAACACCGGGGAGCTGTTTTTT. The J gene is TRBJ2-2, the V gene TRBV4-2; a weak D match, TRBD1 (5 bases). The CDR3 has 16 amino acids. CDR1 and CDR2 (germline): LGHNA, YNFKEQ. Trimming took off 3 bases at V and 0 bases at J, with 11 bases between the two ends.

This chain links TRBV5-6 with TRBJ1-6; tentative D call: TRBD1 (6 bases). The CDR3 length is 16 residues. Germline lookup yields CDR1 SGHDT and CDR2 YYEEEE. The V and J ends lost 2 bases and 9 bases respectively, with 18 bases between them. The CDR3 region is CASSFPRGAWGSPLHF. The DNA for the CDR3 is TGTGCCAGCAGCTTTCCCAGGGGCGCCTGGGGTTCACCCCTCCACTTT.

J is TRBJ1-6 and V is TRBV28; D perhaps matches TRBD1 (5 bases). V lost 6 bases, J lost 8 bases, and 23 bases lay in between. The CDR3 loop spans 17 amino acids. Germline V gene sequence: CDR1 MDHEN, CDR2 SYDVKM. The CDR3 sequence is CASSPRVLRGMYSPLHF. As DNA, the CDR3 is TGTGCCAGCAGCCCCCGGGTATTAAGGGGTATGTATTCACCCCTCCACTTT.

The chain recombines TRBV29-1 with TRBJ2-1; TRBD1 is a possible D gene (5 bases). The CDR3 extends over 15 amino acids. Germline-derived CDR1 and CDR2 are SQVTM and ANQGSEA. Trimming took 2 bases from V and 1 from J, leaving 12 bases between them. This CDR3 reads CSVEIYQGSYNEQFF. CDR3 nucleotides: TGCAGCGTTGAAATTTATCAGGGTTCCTACAATGAGCAGTTCTTC.

The chain links TRBV7-2 to TRBJ2-7; D might be TRBD1 (6 bases). The germline CDR1 and CDR2 sequences are SGHTA and FQGNSA. V was pared by 3 bases and J by 4 bases, with 13 bases between. CDR3 size: 14 residues. The CDR3 is CASSFTVTGYEQYF. CDR3 bases: TGTGCCAGCAGCTTTACAGTAACAGGGTACGAGCAGTACTTC.

As for this clone: At one end, the junction sequence differs from germline, possibly due to a read error. The genes are TRBV5-1 and TRBJ1-5; no definite D call. Germline lookup yields CDR1 SGHRS and CDR2 YFSETQ. The CDR3 is made up of 15 amino acids. As DNA, the CDR3 is TGCGCCAGCAGCTTGGGGGGAACTAGCAGTCAGCCCCAGCATTTT. Residues: CASSLGGTSSQPQHF.

The V and J genes are TRBV7-8 and TRBJ1-1, with D tentatively TRBD1 (6 bases). The CDR3 is 14 amino acids. V lost 3 bases and J lost 2, with 10 bases in between. The germline CDR1 and CDR2 sequences are SGHVS and FQNEAQ. CDR3 sequence: CASSFRQVNTEAFF. CDR3 DNA sequence: TGTGCCAGCAGCTTTCGACAGGTTAACACTGAAGCTTTCTTT.

The V call is TRBV11-2, the J call TRBJ2-7; TRBD2 might be the D (5 bases). V was shortened by 5 bases and J by 1 base, with 15 bases between the two germline ends. Germline loops: CDR1 SGHAT, CDR2 FQNNGV. This CDR3 spans 15 amino acids. CDR3 in amino acids: CASSHIGVGSYEQYF. The CDR3 DNA follows: TGTGCCAGCAGCCATATCGGGGTAGGGTCCTACGAGCAGTACTTC.

V usage is TRBV5-1 and J usage is TRBJ1-1; the D is unclear. Per germline, CDR1 SGHRS and CDR2 YFSETQ. The V end was cut by 0 bases, the J end by 1 base, with 7 bases between. CDR3 length: 14 amino acids. The CDR3, as DNA: TGCGCCAGCAGCTTGGGGGCGTCGAACACTGAAGCTTTCTTT. Amino acids: CASSLGASNTEAFF.

The chain combines TRBV15 with TRBJ1-2; 7 bases are shared with TRBD1. The CDR3 loop spans 14 amino acids. The J segment lost 4 bases and the V segment lost 5 bases, leaving 7 bases of the junction unmatched. Germline values: CDR1 LNHNV, CDR2 YYDKDF (reference sequence). This chain's CDR3 is CATSFHGTVYGYTF. CDR3 DNA: TGTGCCACCAGCTTCCACGGGACAGTCTATGGCTACACCTTC.

V is TRBV6-2 or TRBV6-3 and J is TRBJ2-7, with TRBD1 identical over 10 bases. In germline, CDR1 is MNHEY, CDR2 SVGEGT. This CDR3 has 16 residues. Trimming took 5 bases from V and 3 from J; bases not matched to a gene: 10. CDR3 amino acids: CASSALGTGEHYEQYF. As DNA, the CDR3 is TGTGCCAGCAGTGCCCTCGGGACAGGGGAGCACTACGAGCAGTACTTC.

J is TRBJ2-2 and V is TRBV6-5; the D gene is possibly TRBD1 (5 bases). Germline values: CDR1 MNHEY, CDR2 SVGAGI. The CDR3 contains 13 residues. The ends were cut back, 9 bases at V and 1 base at J, with 9 bases in the middle. The CDR3 spells CARGTGNTGELFF. In DNA, the CDR3 is TGTGCCAGGGGAACAGGGAACACCGGGGAGCTGTTTTTT.

The chain combines TRBV5-1 with TRBJ1-4; D may be TRBD1 (5 bases). Trimming shortened V by 0 bases and J by 10 bases, and 22 bases separated the two germline ends. This CDR3 region has 17 residues. CDR1 is SGHRS and CDR2 is YFSETQ in the germline V gene. CDR3 loop: CASSLGLTEDSRRKLFF. The CDR3 nucleotides are TGCGCCAGCAGCTTGGGGTTGACAGAGGATTCCAGACGAAAACTGTTTTTT.

This chain links TRBV6-6 with TRBJ1-2; 8 bases map to TRBD1. The germline gives CDR1 MNHNY, CDR2 SVGAGI (reference sequence). The trim removed 5 bases at V and 2 bases at J, leaving 4 bases unmatched. The CDR3 contains 14 residues. Here the CDR3 reads CASSPRTGNYGYTF. The DNA for the CDR3 is TGTGCCAGCAGTCCTCGGACAGGGAACTATGGCTACACCTTC.

V usage is TRBV6-2 or TRBV6-3 and J usage is TRBJ2-2; 7 bases fit TRBD2. The germline gives CDR1 MNHEY, CDR2 SVGEGT. V lost 5 bases to trimming and J lost 1 base; unmatched junction nucleotides: 13. CDR3 size: 18 residues. The CDR3 loop is CASSPRRGWVKNTGELFF. The CDR3 DNA follows: TGTGCCAGCAGTCCCAGGCGGGGGTGGGTCAAGAACACCGGGGAGCTGTTTTTT.